Below are 17 T cell receptor beta chains sequenced from a single sample in a study of long-term antiretroviral therapy in people with HIV (dated by TCRdb to between 2020 and 2023). The immunoSEQ hsTCRB v3.0 assay was used at survey level resolution for TRB variable region sequencing. TCRdb took over this immuneACCESS table, retaining in-frame rearrangements with V and J assigned. Such tables are incomplete; in checked studies, under half of the missing clones stem from an unresolved V gene, and the remainder is unexplained. The sample yields under 20,000 clones; 79% were counted once. The ten most abundant clones make up around 6.6% of the sample. The specimen comprised unsorted PBMCs, sampled at the start of antiretroviral therapy, before treatment. Receptors were obtained from a man aged 18 to 29 with HIV.

The V and J genes are TRBV27 and TRBJ1-2; D not resolved. The CDR3 spans 12 residues. V was pared by 3 bases and J by 7 bases, with 9 bases between. Germline CDR1 is MNHEY and CDR2 is SMNVEV (reference sequence). CDR3 sequence reads: CASSFRGIGYTF. The CDR3 DNA reads as TGTGCCAGCAGTTTCCGAGGTATTGGCTACACCTTC.

The chain couples TRBV5-6 to TRBJ2-2, with 7 bases identical to TRBD2. The CDR3 contains 15 residues. V trimming: 0 bases; J trimming: 7 bases; junction bases outside the gene matches: 6. Germline V gene lookup returns CDR1 SGHDT and CDR2 YYEEEE. The CDR3 loop is CASSLGFGGNGELFF. CDR3 DNA: TGTGCCAGCAGCTTGGGTTTCGGGGGGAACGGGGAGCTGTTTTTT.

This clone has more than one count but fewer than ten. This rearrangement joins TRBV28 to TRBJ2-1; D is tentatively TRBD1 or TRBD2 (5 bases each). Germline V gene data show CDR1 as MDHEN and CDR2 as SYDVKM. The CDR3 sequence is 15 residues long. V lost 2 bases, J lost 5 bases, and 13 bases lay in between. The CDR3 loop is CASSLTGTNNNEQFF. The CDR3 nucleotides are TGTGCCAGCAGTTTAACCGGGACCAATAACAATGAGCAGTTCTTC.

The chain employs TRBV19 and TRBJ1-5; TRBD1 is a possible D gene (5 bases). The CDR3 is 15 amino acids. V was trimmed by 6 bases and J by 1 base, leaving 13 bases between them. Germline CDR1 and CDR2: LNHDA and SQIVND (reference sequence). This CDR3 reads CASSPRGGSNQPQHF. CDR3 DNA: TGTGCCAGTAGCCCCCGGGGGGGAAGCAATCAGCCCCAGCATTTT. Looking up the rest from reference TRBV19 and TRBJ1-5 gives the full variable domain: DGGITQSPKYLFRKEGQNVTLSCEQNLNHDAMYWYRQDPGQGLRLIYYSQIVNDFQKGDIAEGYSVSREKKESFPLTVTSAQKNPTAFYLCASSPRGGSNQPQHFGDGTRLSIL.

V usage is TRBV29-1 and J usage is TRBJ2-3, with 9 bases fitting TRBD1. Germline values: CDR1 SQVTM, CDR2 ANQGSEA. The CDR3 length is 15 residues. V dropped 0 bases and J dropped 3; count of bases not matched to a gene: 4. The CDR3: CSVEEPGQGTDTQYF. The CDR3 DNA sequence: TGCAGCGTTGAAGAACCGGGACAGGGAACAGATACGCAGTATTTT.

The V call is TRBV29-1, the J call TRBJ1-1; the D is unclear. This CDR3 is 13 amino acids long. V was pared by 4 bases and J by 2 bases, with 11 bases between. Germline V gene data show CDR1 as SQVTM and CDR2 as ANQGSEA. CDR3 sequence: CSVVTRLNTEAFF. Written as DNA, the CDR3 is TGCAGCGTTGTAACGCGGCTTAACACTGAAGCTTTCTTT.

This clone was detected a few times. J is TRBJ2-2 and V is TRBV28; 10 bases are a match to TRBD2. From germline, CDR1 is MDHEN and CDR2 SYDVKM. The CDR3 is 18 amino acids. Trimming at V came to 7 bases and at J to 3 bases, leaving 14 bases not matched to a gene. In DNA, the CDR3 is TGTGCCAGCATTTCGGCGACTAGCGGGCCTCCCTACACCGGGGAGCTGTTTTTT. Amino acids: CASISATSGPPYTGELFF.

V and J are TRBV27 and TRBJ1-4; TRBD1 aligns across 7 bases. The CDR3 runs to 13 residues. V dropped 8 bases and J dropped 7; count of bases not matched to a gene: 7. In germline, CDR1 is MNHEY, CDR2 SMNVEV (reference sequence). The CDR3 nucleotides are TGTGCCAGCTCAAGGACAGGCGGTGAAAAACTGTTTTTT. Protein sequence: CASSRTGGEKLFF.

V gene TRBV7-9 combines with J gene TRBJ2-6; 9 bases are shared with TRBD1. Germline values: CDR1 SEHNR, CDR2 FQNEAQ (reference sequence). CDR3 length: 18 residues. With V trimmed by 5 bases and J by 0 bases, 8 bases remained unmatched. Written as DNA, the CDR3 is TGTGCCAGCAGCGGAGGGACAGGGAGTAGCTCTGGGGCCAACGTCCTGACTTTC. Its protein is CASSGGTGSSSGANVLTF.

The chain recombines TRBV5-1 with TRBJ1-5, with TRBD1 as a possible D gene (6 bases). The CDR3 spans 15 residues. Germline CDR1 and CDR2: SGHRS and YFSETQ. Trimming pared 0 bases from V and 3 bases from J, leaving 10 bases between. In DNA, the CDR3 is TGCGCCAGCAGCTTGGCCGGGACACCCAATCAGCCCCAGCATTTT. Translated, it gives CASSLAGTPNQPQHF. Based on the CDR3 plus reference TRBV5-1 and TRBJ1-5, the full variable domain is KAGVTQTPRYLIKTRGQQVTLSCSPISGHRSVSWYQQTPGQGLQFLFEYFSETQRNKGNFPGRFSGRQFSNSRSEMNVSTLELGDSALYLCASSLAGTPNQPQHFGDGTRLSIL.

A single count supports this clone. This sequence joins TRBV7-2 and TRBJ2-1, with 11 bases matching TRBD2. V lost 0 bases, J lost 6 bases, and 10 bases stayed unmatched. CDR3 length: 18 residues. Germline CDR1 reads SGHTA; CDR2 reads FQGNSA. This CDR3 reads CASSLAGFGTSGSNEQFF. CDR3 in DNA: TGTGCCAGCAGCTTAGCGGGTTTCGGGACTAGCGGTAGCAATGAGCAGTTCTTC.

This clone was counted a single time. This chain joins TRBV29-1 and TRBJ2-3; no reliable D call. The length of the CDR3 is 14 residues. The germline V and J ends were trimmed by 3 bases and 0 bases, with 10 bases remaining between them. CDR1 is SQVTM, CDR2 ANQGSEA, per germline. CDR3 DNA sequence: TGCAGCGTTGACCGAATGACAAGCACAGATACGCAGTATTTT. Translation gives CSVDRMTSTDTQYF.

V is TRBV7-8 and J is TRBJ1-2; the D gene is possibly TRBD1 (5 bases). In germline, CDR1 is SGHVS, CDR2 FQNEAQ. V was shortened by 5 bases and J by 8 bases, with 12 bases between the two germline ends. This CDR3 region has 12 residues. CDR3 in DNA: TGTGCCAGCAGCCCGTTACGGGACGGCTACACCTTC. Translating it yields CASSPLRDGYTF.

This clone was detected once. CDR3 in amino acids: CASSLGPGSGANVLTF. As DNA, the CDR3 is TGTGCCAGCAGCTTAGGGCCTGGCTCTGGGGCCAACGTCCTGACTTTC. The chain is built from TRBV7-9 and TRBJ2-6, with D hard to call. The V end lost 1 base, the J end lost 0 bases, and 7 bases lay between the germline ends. The CDR3 has 16 residues. The germline V gene has CDR1 SEHNR and CDR2 FQNEAQ (reference sequence).

The rearrangement links TRBV19 to TRBJ1-5, with D uncertain. Trimming removed 9 bases from V and 1 base from J, with 10 bases in between. This CDR3 region has 13 residues. Germline-derived CDR1 and CDR2 are LNHDA and SQIVND (reference sequence). CDR3 DNA: TGTGCCAGCACGACGGGGAGCAATCAGCCCCAGCATTTT. It is translated as CASTTGSNQPQHF. Complete variable domain (other parts from reference TRBV19 and TRBJ1-5): DGGITQSPKYLFRKEGQNVTLSCEQNLNHDAMYWYRQDPGQGLRLIYYSQIVNDFQKGDIAEGYSVSREKKESFPLTVTSAQKNPTAFYLCASTTGSNQPQHFGDGTRLSIL.

The V gene is TRBV19, the J gene TRBJ2-7; a weak D match, TRBD2 (5 bases). Trimming stripped 10 bases from V and 7 bases from J, with 20 bases between. The CDR3 has 13 residues. Germline lookup yields CDR1 LNHDA and CDR2 SQIVND (reference sequence). The CDR3 spells CATNPGGGGEQYF. CDR3 in DNA: TGTGCCACCAACCCCGGAGGAGGAGGAGAGCAGTACTTC.

The rearrangement joins TRBV11-3 to TRBJ2-2; D assignment may be TRBD1 or TRBD2 (5 bases each). Trimming cost V 4 bases and J 4 bases, with 13 bases left between them. The CDR3 totals 15 residues. Germline values: CDR1 SGHNT, CDR2 YENEEA. CDR3 in amino acids: CASSSSGAGTGELFF. Here the CDR3 DNA reads TGTGCCAGCAGCTCCTCTGGGGCGGGCACCGGGGAGCTGTTTTTT.